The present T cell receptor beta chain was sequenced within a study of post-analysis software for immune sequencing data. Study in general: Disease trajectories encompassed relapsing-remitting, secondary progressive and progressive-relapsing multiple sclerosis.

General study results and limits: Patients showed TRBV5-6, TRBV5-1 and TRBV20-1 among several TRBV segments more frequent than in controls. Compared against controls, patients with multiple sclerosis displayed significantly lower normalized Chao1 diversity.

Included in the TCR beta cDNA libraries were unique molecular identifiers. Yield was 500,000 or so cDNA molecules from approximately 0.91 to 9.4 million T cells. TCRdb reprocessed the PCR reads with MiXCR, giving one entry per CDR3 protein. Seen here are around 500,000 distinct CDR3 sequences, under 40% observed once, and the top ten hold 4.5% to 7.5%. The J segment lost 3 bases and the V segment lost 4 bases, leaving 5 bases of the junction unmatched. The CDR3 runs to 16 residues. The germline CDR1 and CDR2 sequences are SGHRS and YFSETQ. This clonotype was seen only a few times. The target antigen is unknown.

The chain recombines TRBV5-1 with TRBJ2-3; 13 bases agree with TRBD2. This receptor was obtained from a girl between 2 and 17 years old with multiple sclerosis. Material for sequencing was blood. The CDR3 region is CASSPLAGGRTDTQYF. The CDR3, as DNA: TGCGCCAGCAGCCCACTAGCGGGGGGGAGGACAGATACGCAGTATTTT.